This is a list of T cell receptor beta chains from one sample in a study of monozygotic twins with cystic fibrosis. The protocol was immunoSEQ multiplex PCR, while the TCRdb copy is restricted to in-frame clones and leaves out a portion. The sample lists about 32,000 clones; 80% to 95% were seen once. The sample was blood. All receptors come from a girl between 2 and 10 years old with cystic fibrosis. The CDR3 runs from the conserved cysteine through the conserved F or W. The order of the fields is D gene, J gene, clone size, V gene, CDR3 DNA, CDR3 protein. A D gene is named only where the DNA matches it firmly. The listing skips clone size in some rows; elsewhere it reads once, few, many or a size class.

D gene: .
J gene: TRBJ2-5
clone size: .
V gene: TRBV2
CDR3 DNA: TGTGCCAGCAGTGATGGTAGCGGAGTCCAAGAGACCCAGTACTTC
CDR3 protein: CASSDGSGVQETQYF

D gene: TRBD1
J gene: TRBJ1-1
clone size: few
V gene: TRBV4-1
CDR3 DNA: TGCGCCAGCAGCTTGGACAGGAGCGAAGCTTTCTTT
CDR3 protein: CASSLDRSEAFF

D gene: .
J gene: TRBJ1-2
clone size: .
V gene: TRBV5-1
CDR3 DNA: TGCGCCAGCAGCCCGGGGGGACGGACCTATGGCTACACCTTC
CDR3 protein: CASSPGGRTYGYTF

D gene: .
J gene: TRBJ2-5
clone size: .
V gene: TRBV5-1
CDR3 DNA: TGCGCCAGCAGCTTGGGCGTAACGGAGACCCAGTACTTC
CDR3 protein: CASSLGVTETQYF

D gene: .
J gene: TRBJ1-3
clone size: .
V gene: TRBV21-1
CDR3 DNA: TGTGCCAGCAGCAAAGAGACCCGGGACAGGGTAACTGGAAACACCATATATTTT
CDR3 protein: CASSKETRDRVTGNTIYF

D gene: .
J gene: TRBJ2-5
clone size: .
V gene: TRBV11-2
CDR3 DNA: TGTGCCAGCAGCGCCATATCTGAGACCCAGTACTTC
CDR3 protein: CASSAISETQYF

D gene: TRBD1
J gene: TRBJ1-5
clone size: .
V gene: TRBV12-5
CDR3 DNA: TGTGCTAGTGCCGCGGACAGGGAATTTTATAGCAATCAGCCCCAGCATTTT
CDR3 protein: CASAADREFYSNQPQHF

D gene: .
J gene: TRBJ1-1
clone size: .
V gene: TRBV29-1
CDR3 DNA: TGCAGCGCAGCCGAGATAGTGGTCACTGAAGCTTTCTTT
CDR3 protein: CSAAEIVVTEAFF

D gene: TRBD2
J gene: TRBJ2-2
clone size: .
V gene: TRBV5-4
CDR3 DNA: TGTGCCAGCAGCCGCGGGACTAGCTCTGGGGCCGGGGAGCTGTTTTTT
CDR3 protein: CASSRGTSSGAGELFF

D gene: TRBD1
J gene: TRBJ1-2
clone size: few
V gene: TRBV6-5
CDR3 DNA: TGTGCCAGCAGTGCCCGGGACAGGTGGTACTATGGCTACACCTTC
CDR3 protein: CASSARDRWYYGYTF

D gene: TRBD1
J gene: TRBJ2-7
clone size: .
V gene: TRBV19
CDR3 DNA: TGTGCCAGTAGTCTTGGACAGGGGTACGAGCAGTACTTC
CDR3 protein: CASSLGQGYEQYF

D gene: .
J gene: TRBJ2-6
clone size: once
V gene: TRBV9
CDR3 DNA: TGTGCCAGCAGCGTAGACTCTACCGGGGCCAACGTCCTGACTTTC
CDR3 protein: CASSVDSTGANVLTF

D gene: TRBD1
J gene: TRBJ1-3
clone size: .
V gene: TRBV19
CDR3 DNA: TGTGCCAGTAGTATCGGGACAGCGTTCTACTCTGGAAACACCATATATTTT
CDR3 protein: CASSIGTAFYSGNTIYF

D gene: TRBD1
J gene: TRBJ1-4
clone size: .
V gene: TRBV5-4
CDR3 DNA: TGTGCCAGCAGCGTTACCGGGACAGGCAATGAAAAACTGTTTTTT
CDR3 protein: CASSVTGTGNEKLFF

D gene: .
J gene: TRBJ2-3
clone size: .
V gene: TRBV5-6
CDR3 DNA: TGTGCCAGCAGCTTGGAGGGAAGAGTGGATACGCAGTATTTT
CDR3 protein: CASSLEGRVDTQYF

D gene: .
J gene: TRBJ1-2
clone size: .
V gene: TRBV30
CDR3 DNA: TGTGCCTGGAGTGTGCTTAACTATGGCTACACCTTC
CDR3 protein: CAWSVLNYGYTF

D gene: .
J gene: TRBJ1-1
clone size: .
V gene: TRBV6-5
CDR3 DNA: TGTGCCAGCAGTTACGGTGAAAGCACTGAAGCTTTCTTT
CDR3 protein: CASSYGESTEAFF

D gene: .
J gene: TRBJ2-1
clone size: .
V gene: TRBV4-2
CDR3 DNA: TGTGCCAGCAGCCATAATCTCGGGAGCAATGAGCAGTTCTTC
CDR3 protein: CASSHNLGSNEQFF

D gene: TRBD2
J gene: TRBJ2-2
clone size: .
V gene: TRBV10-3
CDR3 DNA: TGTGCCATCAGAATGGGCGGGAGAAACACCGGGGAGCTGTTTTTT
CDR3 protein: CAIRMGGRNTGELFF

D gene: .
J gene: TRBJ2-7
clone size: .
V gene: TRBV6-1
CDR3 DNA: TGTGCCAGCAGCGAGCCAGTCTGGAGCTCCTACGAGCAGTACTTC
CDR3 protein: CASSEPVWSSYEQYF

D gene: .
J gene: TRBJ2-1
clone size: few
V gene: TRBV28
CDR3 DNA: TGTGCCAGCAGTTTGGGGAGCTCCTACAATGAGCAGTTCTTC
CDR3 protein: CASSLGSSYNEQFF

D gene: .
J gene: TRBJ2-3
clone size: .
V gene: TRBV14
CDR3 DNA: TGTGCCAGCAGCCAAGCGCGAACAAGACCCCTACCCCGGCCGCATACGCAGTATTTT
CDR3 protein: CASSQARTRPLPRPHTQYF

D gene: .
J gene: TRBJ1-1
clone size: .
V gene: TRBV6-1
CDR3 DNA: TGTGCCAGCAGAGCCCCTCAGGGAATGAACACTGAAGCTTTCTTT
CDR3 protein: CASRAPQGMNTEAFF

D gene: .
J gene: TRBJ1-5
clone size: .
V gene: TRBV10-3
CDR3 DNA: TGTGCCATCAGCCCGGGCAATCAGCCCCAGCATTTT
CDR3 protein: CAISPGNQPQHF

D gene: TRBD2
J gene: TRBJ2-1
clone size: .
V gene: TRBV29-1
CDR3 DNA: TGCAGCGTTGATGGATGGGGCGGACTAGCGGGAGACAATGAGCAGTTCTTC
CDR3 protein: CSVDGWGGLAGDNEQFF

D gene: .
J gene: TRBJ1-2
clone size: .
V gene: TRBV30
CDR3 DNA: TGTGCCTGGAGCGGGGGGCGATATGGCTACACCTTC
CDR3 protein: CAWSGGRYGYTF

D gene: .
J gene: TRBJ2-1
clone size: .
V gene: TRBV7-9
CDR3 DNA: TGTGCCAGCAGCTTGGGGCTCTACAATGAGCAGTTCTTC
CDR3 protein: CASSLGLYNEQFF

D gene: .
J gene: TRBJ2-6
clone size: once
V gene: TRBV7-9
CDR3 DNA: TGTGCCAGCACTCCCCGGGGGGCCACGCCCTCTGGGGCCAACGTCCTGACTTTC
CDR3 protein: CASTPRGATPSGANVLTF

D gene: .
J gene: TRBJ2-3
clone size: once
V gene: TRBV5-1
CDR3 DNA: TGCGCCAGCAGCTCGCGACTAACAGATACGCAGTATTTT
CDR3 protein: CASSSRLTDTQYF

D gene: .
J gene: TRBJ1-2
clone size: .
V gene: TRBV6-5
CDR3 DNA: TGTGCCAGCAGTTACTCTTCCGGACGCGGCTATGGCTACACCTTC
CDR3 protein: CASSYSSGRGYGYTF

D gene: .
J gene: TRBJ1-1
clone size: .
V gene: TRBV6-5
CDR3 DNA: TGTGCCAGCAGTTACTTTGACGGCAACACTGAAGCTTTCTTT
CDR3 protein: CASSYFDGNTEAFF

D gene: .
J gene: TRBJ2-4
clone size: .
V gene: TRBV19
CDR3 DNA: TGTGCCAGTAGTACCGAAGGAGGGGGCATCGTGTCCAAAAACATTCAGTACTTC
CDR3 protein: CASSTEGGGIVSKNIQYF

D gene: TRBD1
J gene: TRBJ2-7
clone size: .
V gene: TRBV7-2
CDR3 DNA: TGTGCCAGCAGTATCGACAGGGCCGTCTCCTACGAGCAGTACTTC
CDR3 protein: CASSIDRAVSYEQYF

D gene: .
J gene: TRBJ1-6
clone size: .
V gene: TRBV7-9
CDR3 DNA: TGTGCCAGCAGCTTTAGAGCGGTGGATTCACCCCTCCACTTT
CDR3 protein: CASSFRAVDSPLHF

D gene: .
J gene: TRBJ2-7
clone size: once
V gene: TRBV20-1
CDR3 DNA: TGCAGTGCATACGGACAGCACGAGCAGTACTTC
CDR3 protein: CSAYGQHEQYF

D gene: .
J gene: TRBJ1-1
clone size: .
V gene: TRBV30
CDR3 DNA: TGTGCCTTAGTAACAGGGTTTAACACTGAAGCTTTCTTT
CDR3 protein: CALVTGFNTEAFF

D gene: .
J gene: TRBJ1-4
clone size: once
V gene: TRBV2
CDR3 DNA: TGTGCCGGGGGAAAGGGTGCAACTAATGAAAAACTGTTTTTT
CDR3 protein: CAGGKGATNEKLFF

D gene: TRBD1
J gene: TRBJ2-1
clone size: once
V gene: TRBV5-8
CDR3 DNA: TGTGCCAGCAGCTTGGTTAGGACAGGGAAGGCGTTCTTC
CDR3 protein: CASSLVRTGKAFF

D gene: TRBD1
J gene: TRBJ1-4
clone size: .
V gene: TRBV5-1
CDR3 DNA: TGCGCCAGCAGCTTGGCCCCGTGGCAGGGGGCTGAAAAACTGTTTTTT
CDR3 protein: CASSLAPWQGAEKLFF

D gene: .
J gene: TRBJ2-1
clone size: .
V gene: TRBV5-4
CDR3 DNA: TGTGCCAGCAGCTTGGTTGAGGATGGCTACAATGAGCAGTTCTTC
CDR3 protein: CASSLVEDGYNEQFF

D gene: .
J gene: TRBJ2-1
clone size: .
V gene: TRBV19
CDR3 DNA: TGTGCCAGTAGTATAAGGGGACATATCGACAATGAGCAGTTCTTC
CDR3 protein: CASSIRGHIDNEQFF